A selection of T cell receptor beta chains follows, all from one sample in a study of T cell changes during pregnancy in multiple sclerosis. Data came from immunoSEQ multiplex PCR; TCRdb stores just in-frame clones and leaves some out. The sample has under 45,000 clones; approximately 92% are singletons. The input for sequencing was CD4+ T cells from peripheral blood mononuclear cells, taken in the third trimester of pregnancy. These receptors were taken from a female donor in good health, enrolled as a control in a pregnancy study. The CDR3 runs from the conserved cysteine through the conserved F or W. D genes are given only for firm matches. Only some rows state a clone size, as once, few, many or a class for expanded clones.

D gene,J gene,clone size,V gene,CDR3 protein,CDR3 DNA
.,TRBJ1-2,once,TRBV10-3,CAISEEGNYGYTF,TGTGCCATCAGTGAGGAGGGTAACTATGGCTACACCTTC
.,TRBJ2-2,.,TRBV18,CASSPPSQNTGELFF,TGTGCCAGCTCACCACCGTCCCAGAACACCGGGGAGCTGTTTTTT
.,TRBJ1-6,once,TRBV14,CASSPTTVSPLHF,TGTGCCAGCAGCCCAACAACAGTTTCACCCCTCCACTTT
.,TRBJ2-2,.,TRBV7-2,CASSLGSGAGELFF,TGTGCCAGCAGCTTAGGGTCGGGTGCCGGGGAGCTGTTTTTT
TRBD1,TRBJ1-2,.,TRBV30,CACPGQGHYGYTF,TGTGCCTGCCCGGGACAGGGACACTATGGCTACACCTTC
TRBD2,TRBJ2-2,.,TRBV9,CASRASGGPNTGELFF,TGTGCCAGCAGAGCTAGCGGGGGGCCGAACACCGGGGAGCTGTTTTTT
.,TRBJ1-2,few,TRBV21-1,CASSKVASYGYTF,TGTGCCAGCAGCAAAGTAGCGAGCTATGGCTACACCTTC
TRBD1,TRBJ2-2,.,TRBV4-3,CASSQGGQGAVTGELFF,TGCGCCAGCAGCCAAGGGGGACAGGGGGCGGTCACCGGGGAGCTGTTTTTT
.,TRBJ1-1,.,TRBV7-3,CASSLGGATEAFF,TGTGCCAGCAGCTTAGGGGGGGCTACTGAAGCTTTCTTT
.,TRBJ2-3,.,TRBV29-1,CSVESGQRGLTDTQYF,TGCAGCGTTGAATCAGGCCAAAGAGGGCTCACAGATACGCAGTATTTT
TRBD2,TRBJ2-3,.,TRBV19,CASRTSGTDTQYF,TGTGCCAGTCGGACTAGCGGCACAGATACGCAGTATTTT
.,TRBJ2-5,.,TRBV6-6,CASSYRQGETQYF,TGTGCCAGCAGTTACCGGCAGGGAGAGACCCAGTACTTC
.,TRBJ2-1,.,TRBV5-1,CASSLDGFPYNEQFF,TGCGCCAGCAGCTTGGACGGGTTCCCCTACAATGAGCAGTTCTTC
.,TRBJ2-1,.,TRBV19,CASSLDRSSYNEQFF,TGTGCCAGTAGTCTTGACAGGAGCTCCTACAATGAGCAGTTCTTC
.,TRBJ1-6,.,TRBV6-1,CATKREGNSPLHF,TGTGCCACCAAAAGGGAGGGGAATTCACCCCTCCACTTT